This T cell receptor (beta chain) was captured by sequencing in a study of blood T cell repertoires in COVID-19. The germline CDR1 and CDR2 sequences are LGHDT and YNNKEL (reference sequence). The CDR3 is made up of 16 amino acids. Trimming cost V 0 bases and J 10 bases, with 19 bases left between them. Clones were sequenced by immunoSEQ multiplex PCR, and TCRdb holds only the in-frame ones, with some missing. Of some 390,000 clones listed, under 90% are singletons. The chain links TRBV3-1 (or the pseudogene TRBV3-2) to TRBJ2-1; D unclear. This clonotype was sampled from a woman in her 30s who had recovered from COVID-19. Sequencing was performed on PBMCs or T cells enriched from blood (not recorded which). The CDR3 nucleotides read TGTGCCAGCAGCCAAGAATGGCGGCGTCGAGCACCGGAGCAGTTCTTC. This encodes CASSQEWRRRAPEQFF.